This record concerns one TCR beta chain sequence. Its specificity is unknown. CDR3 length: 15 amino acids. V dropped 3 bases and J dropped 4; count of bases not matched to a gene: 4. Germline loops: CDR1 SGHRS, CDR2 YFSETQ. This entry comes from a study of identical twins. Template switching added a universal primer site, and cDNA bore unique molecular identifiers. Using its own MiXCR run on the 5' RACE reads, TCRdb lists one record per CDR3 protein. The data contain 700,000 to 950,000 distinct CDR3 sequences, over 9% of them singletons. The study, taken as a whole, reports: Out-of-frame sharing of TCR alpha in monozygotic twins was underestimated by models. Invariant populations such as MAIT and iNKT cells could partly muddle zero-insertion analyses. The study drew conclusions from cross-sectional statistical analysis, not from following the same donors.

This sample was shared with a second study, whose subject was yellow fever vaccine responses in identical twins.

Sequencing was done on a sample of PBMCs. The TCR originated in a young woman in good health. The gene calls are TRBV5-1 and TRBJ2-2; 9 nucleotides agree with TRBD2. CDR3 sequence: CASSSTSGLTGELFF. The DNA of the CDR3 is TGCGCCAGCAGCTCGACTAGCGGACTCACCGGGGAGCTGTTTTTT. Supplemented by reference TRBV5-1 and TRBJ2-2, the full variable domain reads KAGVTQTPRYLIKTRGQQVTLSCSPISGHRSVSWYQQTPGQGLQFLFEYFSETQRNKGNFPGRFSGRQFSNSRSEMNVSTLELGDSALYLCASSSTSGLTGELFFGEGSRLTVL.